The 7 T cell receptor beta chains in this list originate from one sample, sequenced in a study of blood T cells in healthy people across ages. A second roughly 7 to 12 cycle PCR used barcoded and J-beta primers. A single record per CDR3 protein comes from TCRdb applying MiXCR to the 5' RACE reads. The data contain hundreds of thousands of distinct CDR3 sequences, roughly 21% of them seen just once; the ten biggest clones take up under 4%. The specimen was blood. These TCRs come from a man in his 70s in good health.

V usage is TRBV5-1 and J usage is TRBJ2-7; a weak D match, TRBD1 (6 bases). V shed 4 bases and J shed 3 bases, with 14 bases lying between them. This CDR3 has 14 residues. Germline V lookup: CDR1 SGHRS, CDR2 YFSETQ. The CDR3 region is CASSPGTPGYEQYF. DNA for the CDR3: TGCGCCAGCAGCCCCGGGACACCCGGCTACGAGCAGTACTTC.

This chain joins TRBV29-1 and TRBJ2-7, with 10 bases fitting TRBD2. Trimming removed 4 bases from V and 6 bases from J; junction bases left unmatched: 6. The CDR3 spans 13 residues. In germline, CDR1 is SQVTM, CDR2 ANQGSEA. This CDR3 is CSVGGGTSVEQYF. Written as DNA, the CDR3 is TGCAGCGTTGGCGGCGGGACTAGCGTCGAGCAGTACTTC.

This clonotype was counted a few times. A much larger clone lies one base from this, so it may be a read error. The V gene is TRBV4-1, the J gene TRBJ1-4; 7 nucleotides agree with TRBD1. CDR1 and CDR2 (germline): MGHRA, YSYEKL. The CDR3 totals 15 residues. This CDR3 is CASSQLRGLREKLLF. CDR3 in DNA: TGCGCCAGCAGCCAACTGAGGGGGCTAAGAGAAAAACTGCTTTTT.

The rearrangement uses TRBV7-2 and TRBJ2-5, with D possibly TRBD2 on 6 matching bases. The J call may be faulty, since TRBJ2-7 better matches the DNA end. CDR1 is SGHTA, CDR2 FQGNSA, per germline. The length of the CDR3 is 16 residues. The CDR3 bases are TGTGCCAGCAGCTTAGCGCTGACTAGGGGTCTAGGCGAGCAGTACTTC. It codes for CASSLALTRGLGEQYF.

This clonotype has ten or more counts. The V gene is TRBV28, the J gene TRBJ1-5; D not certain. The CDR3 length is 12 residues. Trimming removed 2 bases at V and 7 bases at J, with 6 bases between. CDR1 MDHEN and CDR2 SYDVKM come from the germline V gene. The CDR3 loop is CASSLGGQPQHF. CDR3 nucleotides: TGTGCCAGCAGTTTAGGCGGGCAGCCCCAGCATTTT.

The gene calls are TRBV6-5 and TRBJ1-3, with no clear D. This CDR3 has 15 residues. The germline gives CDR1 MNHEY, CDR2 SVGAGI. The ends were cut back, 5 bases at V and 4 bases at J, with 15 bases in the middle. For the CDR3, the DNA is TGTGCCAGCAGTCGGTTAAGAGAATCGGGAAACACCATATATTTT. Encoded protein: CASSRLRESGNTIYF.

For the CDR3, the DNA is TGTGCCAGCAGCTCCCAAGACAGGGGCAAAGGCTACACCTTC. Protein sequence: CASSSQDRGKGYTF. The rearrangement joins TRBV7-9 to TRBJ1-2, with TRBD1 matching over 8 bases. Germline CDR1 is SEHNR and CDR2 is FQNEAQ (reference sequence). This CDR3 has 14 residues. V gave up 4 bases and J gave up 8 bases; unmatched junction bases: 9.